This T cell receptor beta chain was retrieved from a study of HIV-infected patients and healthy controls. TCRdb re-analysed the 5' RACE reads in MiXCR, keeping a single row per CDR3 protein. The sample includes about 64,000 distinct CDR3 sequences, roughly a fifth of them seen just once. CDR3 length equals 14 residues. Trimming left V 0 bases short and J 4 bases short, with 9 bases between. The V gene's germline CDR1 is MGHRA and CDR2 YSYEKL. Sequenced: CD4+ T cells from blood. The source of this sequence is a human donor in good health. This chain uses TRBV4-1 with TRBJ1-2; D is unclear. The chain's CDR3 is CASSQDFSGYGYTF. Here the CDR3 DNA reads TGCGCCAGCAGCCAAGATTTTTCCGGCTATGGCTACACCTTC.